This record covers a single T cell receptor (beta chain). The data are from a study of T cells after yellow fever vaccination. Study-level background: Low-cell-number fractions were prepared with SMART-Seq v4 Ultra Low Input.

TCRdb used MiXCR to reprocess the 5' RACE reads, holding one entry per CDR3 protein. The sample shows fewer than 350,000 distinct CDR3 sequences, approximately 4.3% of them seen only once. V dropped 1 base and J dropped 2 bases, with 22 bases sitting between them. The CDR3 consists of 19 residues. Germline V gene lookup returns CDR1 KGHDR and CDR2 SFDVKD. The chain carries TRBV24-1 and TRBJ2-5, with D perhaps matching TRBD1 (6 bases). The specimen comprised PBMCs, sampled 15 days after the yellow fever booster vaccination. The sequence came from a man younger than 35 who received the YFV17D yellow fever vaccine. The CDR3 reads CATSDFRSRRTQGQETQYF. The CDR3 bases are TGTGCCACCAGTGATTTCCGAAGTCGACGTACTCAGGGGCAAGAGACCCAGTACTTC.